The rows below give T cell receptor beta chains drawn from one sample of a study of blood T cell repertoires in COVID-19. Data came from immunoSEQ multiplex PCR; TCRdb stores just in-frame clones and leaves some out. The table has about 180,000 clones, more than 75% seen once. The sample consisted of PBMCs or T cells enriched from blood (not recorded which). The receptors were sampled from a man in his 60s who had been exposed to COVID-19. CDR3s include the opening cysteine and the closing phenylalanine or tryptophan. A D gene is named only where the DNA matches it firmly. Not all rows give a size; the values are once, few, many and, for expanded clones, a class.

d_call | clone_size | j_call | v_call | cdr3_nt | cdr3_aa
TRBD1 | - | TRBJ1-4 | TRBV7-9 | TGTGCCAGCAGCCCACTAGACAGGGTCAACGAAAAACTGTTTTTT | CASSPLDRVNEKLFF
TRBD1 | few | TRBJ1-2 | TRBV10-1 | TGCGCCAGCAGTGAGAATACCGATGTCGGACAGGGCTTCTATGGCTACACCTTC | CASSENTDVGQGFYGYTF
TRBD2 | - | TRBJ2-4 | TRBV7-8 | TGTGCCAGCAGCCGAGAGAGCGGGCTAGCGGGCCTCCGGGGGGGCCCAAACATTCAGTACTTC | CASSRESGLAGLRGGPNIQYF
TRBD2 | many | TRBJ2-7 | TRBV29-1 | TGCAGCGTTGGAGCGGGGACTTACGAGCAGTACTTC | CSVGAGTYEQYF
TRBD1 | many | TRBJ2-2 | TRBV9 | TGTGCCAGCAGCGTCGACAGGGGGCTCGCCGGGGAGCTGTTTTTT | CASSVDRGLAGELFF
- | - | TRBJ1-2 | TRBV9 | TGTGCCAGCAGCGTCAAGGACGGAGGAATCTATGGCTACACCTTC | CASSVKDGGIYGYTF
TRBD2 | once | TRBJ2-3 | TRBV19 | TGTGCCAGTAGTCTATTAGCGGGAGGACTGGCAGATACGCAGTATTTT | CASSLLAGGLADTQYF
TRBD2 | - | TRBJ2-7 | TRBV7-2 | TGTGCCAGCAGCGTACGACTAGCGGCCGCGCAGTACTTC | CASSVRLAAAQYF
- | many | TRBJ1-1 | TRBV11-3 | TGTGCCAGCAGCTTAGGGACACAACTGAACACTGAAGCTTTCTTT | CASSLGTQLNTEAFF
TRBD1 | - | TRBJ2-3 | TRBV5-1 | TGCGCCAGCAGCTACGGACAGGGAAGGCGGACAGATACGCAGTATTTT | CASSYGQGRRTDTQYF
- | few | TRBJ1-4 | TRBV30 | TGTGCCTGGAGCGTACAGGGTGGGATCGAAAAACTGTTTTTT | CAWSVQGGIEKLFF
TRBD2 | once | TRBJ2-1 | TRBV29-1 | TGCAGCGTTGACCCGGTCGGTAGCGGGAGAGGGGGTGAGCAGTTCTTC | CSVDPVGSGRGGEQFF
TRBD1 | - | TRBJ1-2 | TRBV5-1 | TGCGCCAGCAGCCCAGAGGCGACAGGGGTCGACTATGGCTACACCTTC | CASSPEATGVDYGYTF
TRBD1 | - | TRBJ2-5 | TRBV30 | TGTGCCTGGGAAACAGGGGCGGAGACCCAGTACTTC | CAWETGAETQYF
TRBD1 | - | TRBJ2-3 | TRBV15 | TGTGCCACCAGCAGAGATAGGGGGCCAGATACGCAGTATTTT | CATSRDRGPDTQYF
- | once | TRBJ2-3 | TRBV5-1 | TGCGCCAGCAGCTTGGCCCTAGCCGCAGATACGCAGTATTTT | CASSLALAADTQYF
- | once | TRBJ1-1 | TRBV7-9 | TGTGCCAGCAGCTTAATCCAGAACACTGAAGCTTTCTTT | CASSLIQNTEAFF
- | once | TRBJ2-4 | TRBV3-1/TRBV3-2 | TGTGCCAGCAGCCAAGATCTTGCAGAAAACATTCAGTACTTC | CASSQDLAENIQYF
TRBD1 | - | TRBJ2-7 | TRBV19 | TGTGCCAGTAGTAGCCGAGGGACAGGGACCCCCTACGAGCAGTACTTC | CASSSRGTGTPYEQYF
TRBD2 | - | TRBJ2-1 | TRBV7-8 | TGTGCCAGCAGCTTAGGTCTAGCGGGAGCCCTAGGTGAGCAGTTCTTC | CASSLGLAGALGEQFF
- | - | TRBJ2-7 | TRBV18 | TGTGCCAGCTCACCAACGGGTGGGTACGAGCAGTACTTC | CASSPTGGYEQYF
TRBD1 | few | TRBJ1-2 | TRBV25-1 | TGTGCCAGCAGTGAATATATCGGAACAGGGGTTCATGGCTACACCTTC | CASSEYIGTGVHGYTF
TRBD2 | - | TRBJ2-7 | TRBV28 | TGTGCCACCCGGACTAGCGACGTCTACGAGCAGTACTTC | CATRTSDVYEQYF
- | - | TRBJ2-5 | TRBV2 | TGTGCCCCTCGCCTATTCGGAGAGACCCAGTACTTC | CAPRLFGETQYF
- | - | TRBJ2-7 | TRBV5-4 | TGTGCCAGCAGCCCACCCGGGAATCGCTACGAGCAGTACTTC | CASSPPGNRYEQYF
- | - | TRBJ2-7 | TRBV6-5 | TGTGCCAGCAGTTACCGAACAACAGGATACGAGCAGTACTTC | CASSYRTTGYEQYF
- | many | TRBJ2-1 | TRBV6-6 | TGTGCCAGCAGTTACTCGAGCCTAGTAGACAATGAGCAGTTCTTC | CASSYSSLVDNEQFF
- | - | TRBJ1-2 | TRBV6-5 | TGTGCCAGCAGTTACGAGGCTAACTATGGCTACACCTTC | CASSYEANYGYTF
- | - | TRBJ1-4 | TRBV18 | TGTGCCAGCTCTTCTTCTTCAGGGAAGGGAGAAAAACTGTTTTTT | CASSSSSGKGEKLFF
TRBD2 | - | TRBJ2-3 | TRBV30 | TGTGCCTGTCCCCTAGCGGAAGGACGAGGGGCAGATACGCAGTATTTT | CACPLAEGRGADTQYF
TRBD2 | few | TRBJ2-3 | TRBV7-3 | TGTGCCAGCGGCGTAGGGTTAGGACTAGCGGGAGGGGCCCCAGATACGCAGTATTTT | CASGVGLGLAGGAPDTQYF